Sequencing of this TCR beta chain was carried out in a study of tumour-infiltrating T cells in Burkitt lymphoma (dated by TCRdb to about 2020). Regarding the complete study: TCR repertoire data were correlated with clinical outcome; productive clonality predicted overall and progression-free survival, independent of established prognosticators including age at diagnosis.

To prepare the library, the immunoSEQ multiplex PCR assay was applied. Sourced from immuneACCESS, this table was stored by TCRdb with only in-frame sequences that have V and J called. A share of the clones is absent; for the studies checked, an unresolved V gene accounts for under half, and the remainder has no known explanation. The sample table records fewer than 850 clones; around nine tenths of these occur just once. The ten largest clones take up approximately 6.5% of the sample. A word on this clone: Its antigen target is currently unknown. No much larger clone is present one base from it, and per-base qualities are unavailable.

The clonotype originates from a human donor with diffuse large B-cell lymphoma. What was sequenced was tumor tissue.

The CDR3 region: CASSGRSEAFF. Read as DNA, the sequence is TGTGCCAGCAGTGGGAGATCTGAAGCTTTCTTT. This chain joins TRBV25-1 to TRBJ1-1; no D segment can be confidently identified. The cysteine opens and the phenylalanine closes a CDR3 of 11 amino acids. The CDR3 DNA has 33 bases and is translated from base 1. Taken from the germline V gene, the CDR1 and CDR2 loops are MGHDK and SYGVNS. V is cut by 4 bases and J by 6 bases, and the space between the germline ends is 6 bases.